This T cell receptor (beta chain) stems from a study of blood T cell repertoires in COVID-19. Clones were read by immunoSEQ multiplex PCR, and TCRdb kept only the in-frame ones, dropping some. The sample carries more than 130,000 clones, 85% to 90% recorded once. CDR3 size: 14 residues. The V gene lost 7 bases and the J gene lost 6 bases, with 13 bases spanning the gap. CDR1 MDHEN and CDR2 SYDVKM come from the germline V gene. The rearrangement uses TRBV28 and TRBJ1-6; D is perhaps TRBD1 (5 bases). The sample comprised peripheral blood. This receptor was obtained from a woman between 40 and 50 years old with acute or convalescent COVID-19. The CDR3 reads CASTLGGGNSPLHF. CDR3 DNA sequence: TGTGCCAGCACCCTGGGGGGGGGTAATTCACCCCTCCACTTT.